The 28 T cell receptor beta chains reported below all come from one sample, sequenced in a study of response to subunit inactivated influenza vaccine. Using its own MiXCR run on the RT-PCR reads, TCRdb lists one record per CDR3 protein. The table has hundreds of thousands of distinct CDR3 sequences, approximately 18% seen once. Sequenced material: PBMCs from blood, taken more than 4 days after vaccination. The receptor set was obtained from a man aged 50-59 years who received an inactivated influenza vaccine.

This clonotype was seen a handful of times. This chain links TRBV4-3 with TRBJ2-7; 11 nucleotides align to TRBD2. V lost 2 bases, J lost 1 base, and 4 bases stayed unmatched. This CDR3 spans 16 amino acids. Germline V CDR1 and CDR2: LGHNA, YSLEER. CDR3 protein: CASSQIAGGPSYEQYF. In nucleotides, the CDR3 is TGCGCCAGCAGCCAAATAGCGGGGGGGCCGTCCTACGAGCAGTACTTC.

This clonotype has at least ten counts. The chain combines TRBV4-3 with TRBJ2-1; TRBD2 agrees at 12 bases. Trimming cost V 2 bases and J 7 bases; bases outside gene matches: 3. Germline lookup yields CDR1 LGHNA and CDR2 YSLEER. The CDR3 runs to 15 residues. The CDR3 nucleotides are TGCGCCAGCAGCCAACTAGCGGGGGGGCGTAATGAGCAGTTCTTC. Its protein product is CASSQLAGGRNEQFF.

The V and J genes are TRBV20-1 and TRBJ2-1, with D possibly TRBD2 on 7 matching bases. From germline, CDR1 is DFQATT and CDR2 SNEGSKA (reference sequence). CDR3 length: 13 residues. V was pared by 2 bases and J by 7 bases, with 12 bases between. The CDR3 spells CSARRGALNEQFF. CDR3 coding DNA: TGCAGTGCTAGACGGGGGGCCTTAAATGAGCAGTTCTTC.

In its sample, this clonotype was seen a few times. CDR3 sequence: CASRRKGSNQPQHF. CDR3 DNA: TGTGCCAGCAGACGCAAGGGGAGCAATCAGCCCCAGCATTTT. The chain carries TRBV6-2 or TRBV6-3 and TRBJ1-5, with D tentatively TRBD1 (5 bases). CDR3 length: 14 amino acids. The V end lost 6 bases, the J end lost 1 base, and 10 bases lay between the germline ends. CDR1 MNHEY and CDR2 SVGEGT come from the germline V gene.

This clonotype was counted a few times. The V and J genes are TRBV6-5 and TRBJ2-7, with TRBD2 identical over 8 bases. Germline lookup yields CDR1 MNHEY and CDR2 SVGAGI. The CDR3 sequence is 17 residues long. With V trimmed by 2 bases and J by 2 bases, 11 bases remained unmatched. Here the CDR3 DNA reads TGTGCCAGCAGTTACGCTCACCCTAGCGGGTCGCCCTACGAGCAGTACTTC. Translation: CASSYAHPSGSPYEQYF.

This clonotype was observed a handful of times. The chain recombines TRBV4-3 with TRBJ2-4, with D maybe TRBD1 (6 bases). CDR1 is LGHNA, CDR2 YSLEER, per germline. The CDR3 has 19 residues. V lost 0 bases, J lost 0 bases, and 18 bases lay in between. CDR3 amino acids: CASSQEVPRDMVAKNIQYF. The CDR3 region has the DNA TGCGCCAGCAGCCAAGAGGTTCCCCGGGACATGGTAGCCAAAAACATTCAGTACTTC.

This rearrangement joins TRBV29-1 to TRBJ1-4, with a weak D call TRBD1 (5 bases). This CDR3 has 11 residues. V lost 6 bases, J lost 4 bases, and 6 bases lay in between. Germline V gene data show CDR1 as SQVTM and CDR2 as ANQGSEA. The CDR3, as DNA: TGCAGCGTCCAGGGTAATGAAAAACTGTTTTTT. This sequence encodes CSVQGNEKLFF.

This clonotype came up a few times. The gene calls are TRBV11-2 and TRBJ2-1; the D is unclear. CDR1 SGHAT and CDR2 FQNNGV come from the germline V gene. The CDR3 has 17 residues. V was cut by 1 base and J by 5 bases, with 18 bases left in between. Here the CDR3 reads CASSLVFKVSPNNEQFF. Here the CDR3 DNA reads TGTGCCAGCAGCTTAGTATTCAAGGTCTCCCCTAACAATGAGCAGTTCTTC.

This sequence joins TRBV4-2 and TRBJ2-7; TRBD1 might be the D (5 bases). This CDR3 contains 15 residues. CDR1 is LGHNA, CDR2 YNFKEQ, per germline. Between the trimmed V and J ends, which lost 3 bases and 1 base, there was a span of 13 bases. The CDR3 protein is CASSHADSASYEQYF. In DNA, the CDR3 is TGTGCCAGCAGCCACGCAGACAGCGCGTCCTACGAGCAGTACTTC.

The chain carries TRBV7-2 and TRBJ2-5; 8 bases are shared with TRBD1. The CDR3 runs 17 residues. Trimming removed 3 bases from V and 4 bases from J; junction bases left unmatched: 13. Germline V lookup: CDR1 SGHTA, CDR2 FQGNSA. The CDR3 DNA reads as TGTGCCAGCAGCTTTCGGGGCTCAGGGGGCGAACGAGAGACCCAGTACTTC. This sequence encodes CASSFRGSGGERETQYF.

The chain has TRBV25-1 and TRBJ2-5, with 8 nucleotides matching TRBD1. The germline V gene encodes CDR1 MGHDK and CDR2 SYGVNS. The CDR3 covers 14 residues. V was pared by 4 bases and J by 4 bases, with 5 bases of the junction left unmatched. CDR3 sequence reads: CASSVRGQGETQYF. DNA for the CDR3: TGTGCCAGCAGTGTCCGAGGACAGGGAGAGACCCAGTACTTC.

This clonotype appeared a few times. The chain links TRBV4-2 to TRBJ1-2; D not resolved. In germline, CDR1 is LGHNA, CDR2 YNFKEQ. Trimming removed 0 bases at V and 4 bases at J, with 18 bases between. The CDR3 sequence is 17 residues long. The CDR3 nucleotides read TGTGCCAGCAGCCAAGAGTCTAGTCAGTTGTACAGCTATGGCTACACCTTC. It yields the protein CASSQESSQLYSYGYTF.

This sequence joins TRBV6-2 or TRBV6-3 and TRBJ2-3; TRBD2 matches 8 bases. Germline CDR1 and CDR2: MNHEY and SVGEGT. J gave up 0 bases and V 0 bases, and 5 bases lay outside the gene matches. The CDR3 runs to 17 residues. The CDR3 DNA reads as TGTGCCAGCAGTTACTCACAAACTAGCGGCAGCACAGATACGCAGTATTTT. This sequence encodes CASSYSQTSGSTDTQYF.

This clonotype was observed many times. This rearrangement joins TRBV6-5 to TRBJ2-1; D call uncertain. Germline V CDR1 and CDR2: MNHEY, SVGAGI. The CDR3 covers 11 residues. V lost 6 bases, J lost 3 bases, and 3 bases lay in between. The CDR3 loop reads CASRIYNEQFF. The CDR3 DNA sequence: TGTGCCAGCAGGATCTACAATGAGCAGTTCTTC.

The genes are TRBV5-1 and TRBJ1-3; D remains ambiguous. Trimming left V 4 bases short and J 14 bases short, with 16 bases between. CDR3 length: 12 amino acids. Germline-derived CDR1 and CDR2 are SGHRS and YFSETQ. DNA of the CDR3: TGCGCCAGCAGCGAAGGACTGGCGGGCTTATATTTT. Translation gives CASSEGLAGLYF.

There are a few counts of this clonotype. The chain carries TRBV28 and TRBJ1-6; D is perhaps TRBD1 (5 bases). The CDR3 sequence is 14 residues long. Looked up from germline, CDR1 is MDHEN and CDR2 is SYDVKM. V shed 11 bases and J shed 5 bases, with 16 bases lying between them. The CDR3 loop is CAAMTRVNNSPLHF. The CDR3 nucleotides read TGTGCCGCCATGACCAGGGTGAATAATTCACCCCTCCACTTT.

V is TRBV6-4 and J is TRBJ2-7, with D maybe TRBD2 (5 bases). The CDR3 contains 19 residues. Germline V gene sequence: CDR1 MRHNA, CDR2 SNTAGT. Trimming took 0 bases from V and 3 from J, leaving 24 bases between them. The CDR3 DNA reads as TGTGCCAGCAGTGACTCATCTGGGTCCTCTCCCCCCGACTACTACGAGCAGTACTTC. This codes for CASSDSSGSSPPDYYEQYF.

The rearrangement uses TRBV4-2 and TRBJ2-1, with D maybe TRBD2 (7 bases). From germline, CDR1 is LGHNA and CDR2 YNFKEQ. Trimming left V 1 base short and J 0 bases short, with 10 bases between. The CDR3 is 16 amino acids. CDR3 sequence: CASSQVGGHSYNEQFF. The CDR3, as DNA: TGTGCCAGCAGCCAAGTCGGGGGGCACTCCTACAATGAGCAGTTCTTC.

This clonotype occurred many times. V is TRBV4-2 and J is TRBJ2-5; TRBD1 is a possible D gene (7 bases). This CDR3 region has 15 residues. Germline CDR1 LGHNA, CDR2 YNFKEQ. Trimming took off 0 bases at V and 5 bases at J, with 13 bases between the two ends. The CDR3 reads CASSQDGGGDETQYF. In DNA form, the CDR3 reads TGTGCCAGCAGCCAAGATGGAGGGGGCGACGAGACCCAGTACTTC.

The V gene is TRBV2, the J gene TRBJ2-1, with 11 bases identical to TRBD2. The germline V gene has CDR1 SNHLY and CDR2 FYNNEI. The CDR3 covers 15 residues. V was pared by 0 bases and J by 8 bases, with 3 bases of the junction left unmatched. CDR3 region: CASSEAGSGRDEQFF. In nucleotides, the CDR3 is TGTGCCAGCAGTGAAGCGGGTAGCGGGAGGGATGAGCAGTTCTTC.

The chain is built from TRBV20-1 and TRBJ2-2; D is unclear. Germline CDR1 is DFQATT and CDR2 is SNEGSKA (reference sequence). CDR3 length: 12 residues. V was shortened by 6 bases and J by 7 bases, with 12 bases between the two germline ends. The CDR3 DNA reads as TGCAGTGCGCCGCGCCCGGGCGGGGAGCTGTTTTTT. Protein sequence: CSAPRPGGELFF.

The chain recombines TRBV7-9 with TRBJ2-1; D unresolved. The length of the CDR3 is 12 residues. V was cut by 1 base and J by 15 bases, with 13 bases left in between. CDR1 SEHNR and CDR2 FQNEAQ come from the germline V gene (reference sequence). DNA of the CDR3: TGTGCCAGCAGCTTAGGATCGGGTGCTGCGTTCTTC. This translates into CASSLGSGAAFF.

This clonotype came up a few times. V usage is TRBV12-3 or TRBV12-4 and J usage is TRBJ2-3; D is possibly TRBD2 (5 bases). The CDR3 loop spans 13 amino acids. Trimming stripped 1 base from V and 10 bases from J, with 12 bases between. The CDR3 region is CASSLGTPQSQYF. CDR3 nucleotide sequence: TGTGCCAGCAGTTTAGGGACTCCCCAATCGCAGTATTTT.

V and J are TRBV25-1 and TRBJ2-7; the D gene could be TRBD1 or TRBD2 (6 bases each). The CDR3 has 14 amino acids. Germline CDR1 reads MGHDK; CDR2 reads SYGVNS. V lost 1 base, J lost 6 bases, and 13 bases lay in between. CDR3 residues: CASSEFTGRGEQYF. The CDR3 bases are TGTGCCAGCAGTGAATTCACAGGGCGGGGCGAGCAGTACTTC.

The chain combines TRBV7-2 with TRBJ2-5; weak D call: TRBD1 (6 bases). Germline V gene sequence: CDR1 SGHTA, CDR2 FQGNSA. The CDR3 runs 10 residues. The V gene lost 5 bases and the J gene lost 9 bases, with 7 bases spanning the gap. The CDR3 DNA is TGTGCCAGCAGCAAGGGGGCCCAGTACTTC. Protein sequence: CASSKGAQYF.

In this sample, this clonotype turned up a few times. The chain combines TRBV7-2 with TRBJ2-5, with TRBD1 identical over 7 bases. With V trimmed by 1 base and J by 1 base, 6 bases remained unmatched. Per the germline V gene, CDR1 is SGHTA and CDR2 is FQGNSA. The CDR3 runs to 16 residues. Written as DNA, the CDR3 is TGTGCCAGCAGCTTAGGCTCGGACAGGCCCCAAGAGACCCAGTACTTC. Translation gives CASSLGSDRPQETQYF.

The chain employs TRBV6-1 and TRBJ2-3, with D perhaps TRBD2 (5 bases). This CDR3 contains 14 residues. Trimming left V 6 bases short and J 4 bases short, with 14 bases between. Germline CDR1 reads MNHNS; CDR2 reads SASEGT. The CDR3 protein is CASSRDNRADTQYF. The CDR3 nucleotides are TGTGCCAGCAGCCGGGATAATCGGGCAGATACGCAGTATTTT.

This clonotype was counted between two and nine times. The chain recombines TRBV3-1 with TRBJ2-5, with 7 bases fitting TRBD1. The CDR3 covers 13 residues. The trim removed 8 bases at V and 5 bases at J, leaving 8 bases unmatched. Germline assignment: CDR1 LGHDT and CDR2 YNNKEL (reference sequence). The CDR3 bases are TGTGCCAGCTGTTTAGGGGGCCGGGAGACCCAGTACTTC. Translating it yields CASCLGGRETQYF.